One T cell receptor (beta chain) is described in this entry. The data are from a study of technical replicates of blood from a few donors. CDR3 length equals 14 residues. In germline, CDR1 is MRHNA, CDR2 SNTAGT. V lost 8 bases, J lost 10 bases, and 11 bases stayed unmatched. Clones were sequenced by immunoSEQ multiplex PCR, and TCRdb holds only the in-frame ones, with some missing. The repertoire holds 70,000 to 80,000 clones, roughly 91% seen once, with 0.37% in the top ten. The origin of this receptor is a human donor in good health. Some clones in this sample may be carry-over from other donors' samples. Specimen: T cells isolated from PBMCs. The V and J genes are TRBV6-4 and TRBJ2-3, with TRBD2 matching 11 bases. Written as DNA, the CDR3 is TGTGCCAGCCGGGACCTAGCGGGGGGCGGATCGCAGTATTTT. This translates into CASRDLAGGGSQYF.